This section outlines one T cell receptor beta chain sequence together with its context. Its antigen is not identified. One end of the junction fails to match germline, which may point to a read error. Amplification of the TCR beta CDR3 regions used RNA transcripts (as template). First-round RT-PCR employed HTBI primers, with a second-round multiplex PCR after it. One entry per CDR3 protein results from TCRdb running MiXCR on the multiplex PCR reads. The repertoire holds 40,000 to 50,000 distinct CDR3 sequences, with over 40% as singletons. The data originate from a study of Graves' ophthalmopathy and Graves' hyperthyroidism. General study findings and limits: Ophthalmopathy versus stable hyperthyroidism: 13-signature model gave 87.88% sensitivity, 81.08% specificity.

Germline V lookup: CDR1 SEHNR, CDR2 FQNEAQ (reference sequence). The CDR3 runs 14 residues. 7.5 to 10 ml of fresh blood yielded the PBMCs by density gradient. The J gene is TRBJ1-5, the V gene TRBV7-9; D is perhaps TRBD1 (5 bases). What was sequenced was peripheral blood. The origin of this receptor is an adult man with Graves' ophthalmopathy. The CDR3 DNA reads as TGTGCCAGCAGCTCCGACAGTAGCGATCAGCCCCAGCATTTT. It translates to CASSSDSSDQPQHF. The full variable domain, rest sourced from reference TRBV7-9 and TRBJ1-5, is DTGVSQNPRHKITKRGQNVTFRCDPISEHNRLYWYRQTLGQGPEFLTYFQNEAQLEKSRLLSDRFSAERPKGSFSTLEIQRTEQGDSAMYLCASSSDSSDQPQHFGDGTRLSIL.